This TCR beta chain came from a study of blood T cell repertoires in COVID-19 (dated by TCRdb to the early 2020s). For the study in its entirety: Samples from collaborators originated in the United States, Italy and Spain and spanned both the acute and convalescent phases of COVID-19. The material from the prospective study consisted of cDNA or gDNA derived from T cells, B-cell-depleted T cells, or PBMCs. Subjects who had been exposed to COVID-19, were actively infected with it, or had recovered from it provided the deeply sampled blood TCRbeta repertoires that made up the dataset. The repertoires were made available in a free public database intended to serve as a resource for research on the immune response to SARS-CoV-2. Samples were obtained from the ongoing ImmuneRACE study (first 160 participants) and from 1,000 to 1,500 subjects provided by 6 global collaborators. Sample metadata almost always included a de-identified subject ID, COVID-19 status, age in years and sex. Where available, HLA class I and class II types were taken from metadata supplied by the sample provider and were not determined by assay-based typing. Study-wide findings and limitations: Clinical and demographic metadata were provided uncurated, with the amount varying by source and participant.

TCRbeta CDR3 regions were amplified from genomic DNA using the immunoSEQ Assay, a bias-controlled multiplex PCR. Regarding the original processing steps: Within the assay, amplification of reference gene primers was used to estimate how many nucleated cells each sample contained. To quantify the absolute abundance of each unique TCRbeta CDR3 rearrangement, sequence reads were collapsed and filtered. Productive Simpson clonality was computed per sample as the square root of Simpson's diversity index over productive rearrangements. What TCRdb holds here is the immuneACCESS table cut down to in-frame rearrangements. Part of the clones is not present; checked against another copy, under half of the missing clones reflect an unresolved V gene, and the others are unexplained. The V and J calls and the clone size are those of that table, but D and trimming were determined from the DNA. This sample gives some 300,000 clones in total; nearly 90% of them show up just once. The ten largest make up 3.5% to 4.5% of the sample.

Participants in the prospective study were aged roughly 18 to 89 years, lived in about two dozen United States geographic areas, and enrolled through a virtual design. Cohort assignment in the prospective study relied on participant-reported clinical history from a screening survey and a study questionnaire. In the prospective study, mobile phlebotomists collected whole blood, serum and a nasopharyngeal or oropharyngeal swab from each participant. Prospective study participants could optionally give additional blood draws and questionnaires over an approximately 2-month period. Before DNA extraction, blood samples from the prospective study were shipped at room temperature or frozen. Note on this clone: Its antigen specificity is not known. No much larger clonotype is one base removed from it; base qualities were not supplied.

The clonotype was recovered from a woman under 30 with acute COVID-19. Input material: PBMCs or T cells enriched from blood (not recorded which).

The sequence in DNA is TGTGCCAGCAGTTTCCTCCCGGGACTAGCGGACACCGGGGAGCTGTTTTTT. It encodes CASSFLPGLADTGELFF. This chain joins TRBV2 to TRBJ2-2, with 11 bases aligning to TRBD2. V is trimmed back by 5 bases and J by 3 bases, and the junction contains 8 bases that no gene match accounts for. The CDR3 runs 17 residues from the cysteine to the phenylalanine. Of all the DNA, just the CDR3 is kept, 51 bases in frame from base 1. CDR1 is given as SNHLY and CDR2 as FYNNEI, both from the germline V gene.